What follows are 24 T cell receptor beta chains derived from one specimen sequenced in a study of molecular identifiers for immune sequencing clone quantification (dated by TCRdb to between 2017 and 2018). The library was generated by PCR. The sample was run on an Illumina HiSeq 4000. TCRdb handled the public reads itself, with Q25 trimming in fastp and clone calling in MiXCR, and kept productive beta chains. All rows with the same CDR3 protein become a single entry with the most common DNA and genes. Within this sample are some 13,000 distinct CDR3 sequences, with roughly 15% of them counted one time only. Around 1.5% of the sample goes to the ten largest clones. The sample taken for sequencing was naive CD8+ T cells from blood, with Jurkat cell RNA spiked in. The cell subset or site label of this sample denotes: FACS-sorted CD8+CD4-CCR7+CD45RA+ naive T cells. These receptors all come from a human donor in good health. Some libraries in this study had Jurkat cell RNA spiked in.

A word on this clonotype: A clone one base away is much larger, so this may be a read error. This rearrangement joins TRBV9 to TRBJ1-2; no firm D call. Germline CDR1 SGDLS, CDR2 YYNGEE. This CDR3 has 15 amino acids. The CDR3 is CASSAGLTPNYSYTF. CDR3 in DNA: TGTGCCAGCAGCGCCGGACTCACGCCTAACTATAGCTACACCTTC.

This clonotype has at least ten counts. The CDR3 here is CASSQLQGAYGYTF. In nucleotides, the CDR3 is TGCGCCAGCAGCCAACTCCAGGGGGCCTATGGCTACACCTTC. The rearrangement links TRBV4-1 to TRBJ1-2; 8 bases are shared with TRBD1. V was pared by 2 bases and J by 4 bases, with 3 bases of the junction left unmatched. The CDR3 is 14 amino acids. Germline values: CDR1 MGHRA, CDR2 YSYEKL.

Many counts were recorded for this clonotype. The V and J genes are TRBV11-3 and TRBJ2-3; maybe TRBD1 (6 bases). Germline values: CDR1 SGHNT, CDR2 YENEEA. Trimming shortened V by 5 bases and J by 4 bases, and 10 bases separated the two germline ends. This CDR3 comprises 13 residues. CDR3: CASSTGYPDTQYF. For the CDR3, the DNA is TGTGCCAGCAGCACAGGGTACCCAGATACGCAGTATTTT.

This clonotype is medium-sized in the sample. This sequence joins TRBV7-8 and TRBJ2-5; D is uncertain. Germline values: CDR1 SGHVS, CDR2 FQNEAQ. With 1 base removed from V and 7 bases from J, the gap between germline ends came to 7 bases. This CDR3 is built from 12 residues. Written as DNA, the CDR3 is TGTGCCAGCAGCTTAGGAGCGTTGACCCAGTACTTC. Translation gives CASSLGALTQYF.

This clonotype was recorded many times. The CDR3 coding sequence is TGTGCCAGCAGCGTAGCATTTGACCCGGCCTACGAGCAGTACTTC. This translates into CASSVAFDPAYEQYF. The chain employs TRBV9 and TRBJ2-7; no definite D call. Germline-derived CDR1 and CDR2 are SGDLS and YYNGEE. This CDR3 has 15 amino acids. Trimming took off 0 bases at V and 2 bases at J, with 12 bases between the two ends.

On this clonotype: The junction and the germline gene differ at one end; a read error may be behind it. The chain links TRBV6-6 to TRBJ2-1; possibly TRBD2 for D (5 bases). There are 12 residues in the CDR3. Germline values: CDR1 MNHNY, CDR2 SVGAGI (reference sequence). As DNA, the CDR3 is TGTGCCAGCAGTTACCCGGGGAATGAGCAGTCCTTC. The encoded protein is CASSYPGNEQSF.

This clonotype has ten or more counts. This chain joins TRBV28 and TRBJ2-7; D gene ambiguous. The germline V gene has CDR1 MDHEN and CDR2 SYDVKM. The CDR3 extends over 10 amino acids. The V and J ends lost 5 bases and 5 bases respectively, with 4 bases between them. CDR3 in amino acids: CASSRNEQYF. CDR3 coding DNA: TGTGCCAGCAGTCGAAACGAGCAGTACTTC.

By sample share, this clonotype is medium-sized. The genes are TRBV6-1 and TRBJ1-5; D remains unclear. V dropped 5 bases and J dropped 0 bases, with 8 bases sitting between them. CDR1 and CDR2 (germline): MNHNS, SASEGT. The CDR3 length is 14 residues. CDR3 amino acids: CASSRRDSNQPQHF. DNA for the CDR3: TGTGCCAGCAGTCGGAGGGATAGCAATCAGCCCCAGCATTTT.

This clonotype was counted many times. CDR3 coding DNA: TGTGCCAGCAGCAAAAGGGACGAATACGAGCAGTACTTC. Its translation is CASSKRDEYEQYF. The rearrangement uses TRBV21-1 and TRBJ2-7; the table's D call, TRBD1, has no DNA check behind it. TRBV21-1 is tagged as a pseudogene. The CDR3 loop spans 13 amino acids.

This clonotype is medium-sized in the sample. The genes are TRBV3-1 and TRBJ2-6; 10 bases fit TRBD1. Germline lookup yields CDR1 LGHDT and CDR2 YNNKEL (reference sequence). The CDR3 is made up of 20 amino acids. With 1 base clipped from V and 1 base from J, the junction kept 10 bases outside the gene matches. The CDR3: CASSQGTGQGDLSGANVLTF. As DNA, the CDR3 is TGTGCCAGCAGCCAAGGAACCGGACAGGGGGACCTGTCTGGGGCCAACGTCCTGACTTTC.

A note on this clonotype: One end of the junction varies from germline; a read error may be responsible. This chain links TRBV2 with TRBJ2-7; D unclear. CDR1 SNHLY and CDR2 FYNNEI come from the germline V gene. The CDR3 covers 13 residues. The CDR3 here is CASSGPDGYEQHF. CDR3 DNA: TGTGCCAGCAGTGGGCCAGATGGGTACGAGCAGCACTTC. The full variable domain, rest sourced from reference TRBV2 and TRBJ2-7, is EPEVTQTPSHQVTQMGQEVILRCVPISNHLYFYWYRQILGQKVEFLVSFYNNEISEKSEIFDDQFSVERPDGSNFTLKIRSTKLEDSAMYFCASSGPDGYEQHFGPGTRLTVT.

Judged by abundance, this clonotype is medium-sized. This chain connects TRBV4-1 to TRBJ2-7; 7 positions agree with TRBD2. The CDR3 is 16 residues long. Per the germline V gene, CDR1 is MGHRA and CDR2 is YSYEKL. V trimming: 1 base; J trimming: 4 bases; junction bases outside the gene matches: 10. The DNA for the CDR3 is TGCGCCAGCAGCCAAGGTCTCCTGGCTAGCGGTTACGAGCAGTACTTC. This gives the protein CASSQGLLASGYEQYF.

This clonotype was counted ten times or more. The chain joins TRBV4-3 to TRBJ1-4; perhaps TRBD1 as D (6 bases). CDR1 and CDR2 from the germline V gene are LGHNA and YSLEER. The CDR3 contains 13 residues. The germline V and J ends were trimmed by 1 base and 14 bases, with 14 bases remaining between them. Here the CDR3 reads CASSQGLGGWLFF. In DNA, the CDR3 is TGCGCCAGCAGCCAAGGTCTGGGGGGCTGGCTGTTTTTT.

This clonotype was recorded many times. The J gene is TRBJ2-3, the V gene TRBV12-1; TRBD1 is the table's D call, not checked against the DNA. TRBV12-1 is tagged as a pseudogene. The CDR3 is made up of 18 amino acids. The CDR3 region is CASSFFSRTPRDTDTQYF. As DNA, the CDR3 is TGTGCCAGCAGCTTTTTCTCGCGGACCCCCCGGGACACAGATACGCAGTATTTT.

By share, this clonotype ranks as medium-sized. The junction and the germline gene differ at one end; a read error may be behind it. The V gene is TRBV6-1, the J gene TRBJ1-1; D gene uncertain. Germline V gives CDR1 MNHNS, CDR2 SASEGT. The CDR3 has 9 residues. The CDR3 region is CASSLPPLF. CDR3 bases: TGTGCCAGTAGCCTCCCGCCGCTTTTT.

In its sample, this clonotype was seen once. A much larger clonotype is one base distant, so this may be a read error. The gene calls are TRBV11-2 and TRBJ2-7; D possibly matches TRBD1 or TRBD2 (5 bases each). From germline, CDR1 is SGHAT and CDR2 FQNNGV. There are 16 residues in the CDR3. The CDR3 spells CDSRSGMGRARGEQYF. The CDR3 region has the DNA TGTGACAGCAGGAGCGGTATGGGCAGGGCGAGGGGCGAGCAGTACTTC.

By share, this clonotype ranks as medium-sized. The chain joins TRBV7-6 to TRBJ2-2, with 7 bases fitting TRBD1. V shed 4 bases and J 1 base; nucleotides not matched to a gene: 18. The CDR3 has 20 amino acids. Looked up from germline, CDR1 is SGHVS and CDR2 is FNYEAQ. The CDR3 sequence is CASSSHPDSGGWENTGELFF. The CDR3 nucleotides read TGTGCCAGCAGCTCCCACCCAGACTCAGGGGGATGGGAGAACACCGGGGAGCTGTTTTTT.

In this sample, this clonotype turned up many times. V usage is TRBV27 and J usage is TRBJ2-7; 8 nucleotides match TRBD1. J lost 3 bases, V lost 5 bases, and 0 bases had no gene match. This CDR3 spans 12 amino acids. In germline, CDR1 is MNHEY, CDR2 SMNVEV (reference sequence). CDR3 bases: TGTGCCAGCAGTGACAGGGGCTACGAGCAGTACTTC. Its protein is CASSDRGYEQYF.

By share of the sample, this clonotype is medium-sized. The rearrangement uses TRBV27 and TRBJ1-5, with D tentatively TRBD1 (5 bases). The CDR3 has 13 residues. The V gene lost 5 bases and the J gene lost 7 bases, with 12 bases spanning the gap. CDR1 MNHEY and CDR2 SMNVEV come from the germline V gene (reference sequence). CDR3 DNA sequence: TGTGCCAGCAGTCCCCTAGGACAACAGCCCCAGCATTTT. This translates into CASSPLGQQPQHF.

This clonotype is labeled medium-sized (0.01 to 0.1%). The V gene is TRBV19, the J gene TRBJ1-1, with D possibly TRBD1 on 6 matching bases. The V gene's germline CDR1 is LNHDA and CDR2 SQIVND (reference sequence). Trimming left V 5 bases short and J 7 bases short, with 14 bases between. CDR3 length equals 13 residues. In nucleotides, the CDR3 is TGTGCCAGTAGTGACGGGGGGGGGCGTGAAGCTTTCTTT. It is translated as CASSDGGGREAFF.

By share, this clonotype counts as medium-sized (0.01 to 0.1%). The chain combines TRBV7-8 with TRBJ2-5, with D perhaps matching TRBD1 (5 bases). Per the germline V gene, CDR1 is SGHVS and CDR2 is FQNEAQ. This CDR3 is built from 15 residues. Trimming pared 7 bases from V and 5 bases from J, leaving 20 bases between. The CDR3 DNA follows: TGTGCCAGCAATTGGATCCTTGCAGGGTCGGAGACCCAGTACTTC. It specifies CASNWILAGSETQYF.

This clonotype is termed medium-sized. This sequence joins TRBV7-9 and TRBJ1-1; unclear D gene. V dropped 1 base and J dropped 5 bases, with 8 bases sitting between them. The CDR3 length is 13 residues. The germline V gene has CDR1 SEHNR and CDR2 FQNEAQ (reference sequence). For the CDR3, the DNA is TGTGCCAGCAGCTTAGTCTGGTTGACTGAAGCTTTCTTT. Translation: CASSLVWLTEAFF.

Ten or more counts support this clonotype. The chain links TRBV6-1 to TRBJ2-2, with 10 bases identical to TRBD2. The CDR3 runs 16 residues. CDR1 and CDR2 from the germline V gene are MNHNS and SASEGT. V lost 8 bases to trimming and J lost 0 bases; unmatched junction nucleotides: 6. CDR3 in amino acids: CASGTSGIPNTGELFF. The CDR3, as DNA: TGTGCCAGCGGAACTAGCGGGATACCGAACACCGGGGAGCTGTTTTTT.

This sequence joins TRBV7-2 and TRBJ2-7; 9 bases line up with TRBD2. The V gene end was trimmed by 0 bases and the J gene end by 3 bases; junction bases not matched to a gene: 6. CDR3 size: 16 residues. CDR1 is SGHTA and CDR2 is FQGNSA in the germline V gene. This CDR3 reads CASSLARLAVDYEQYF. The DNA of the CDR3 is TGTGCCAGCAGCTTAGCCAGACTAGCGGTGGACTACGAGCAGTACTTC.